These 28 T cell receptor beta chains originate from one sample sequenced in a study of T cells in Graves' hyperthyroidism and ophthalmopathy. Amplification of TCR beta CDR3 regions was performed using RNA transcripts as template. The HTBI primer set was used in a first-round RT-PCR of the TCR CDR3. TCRdb re-derived calls from the multiplex PCR reads in MiXCR, one entry per CDR3 protein. The table records 450,000 to 700,000 distinct CDR3 sequences, more than 45% of them present only once. Sequences were obtained from peripheral blood or thyroid tissue (not recorded which). The receptors here all came from an adult woman with Graves' disease, either hyperthyroidism or ophthalmopathy (not recorded which).

This clonotype was detected a few times. The chain links TRBV10-3 to TRBJ1-2, with unresolved D. The germline gives CDR1 ENHRY, CDR2 SYGVKD. Deletions cut 8 bases from V and 7 bases from J, with 11 bases between. The length of the CDR3 is 11 residues. The CDR3 DNA sequence: TGTGCCATCCTCTTGGAGGGTGGCTACACCTTC. Translation: CAILLEGGYTF.

This clonotype was recorded many times. The chain employs TRBV5-6 and TRBJ1-5, with D unclear. The V gene lost 0 bases and the J gene lost 3 bases, with 10 bases spanning the gap. The CDR3 is 15 amino acids. Looked up from germline, CDR1 is SGHDT and CDR2 is YYEEEE. The CDR3 loop is CASSLALDTNQPQHF. The CDR3, as DNA: TGTGCCAGCAGCTTGGCGTTAGACACCAATCAGCCCCAGCATTTT.

This clonotype has just one count. One end of the junction is discordant with germline, which a read error may explain. V gene TRBV10-2 combines with J gene TRBJ1-2; 12 bases line up with TRBD1. Per germline, CDR1 WSHSY and CDR2 SAAADI. The CDR3 totals 15 residues. CDR3 residues: CASSAGTGGTNGYTF. The CDR3 nucleotides are TGTGCCAGCAGCGCCGGGACAGGGGGCACTAATGGCTACACCTTC.

In nucleotides, the CDR3 is TGTGCCAGCAGCGGTGTCAGGGGGGATGGCTACACCTTC. Encoded protein: CASSGVRGDGYTF. The chain couples TRBV9 to TRBJ1-2; TRBD1 matches 7 bases. The ends lost 3 bases at V and 6 bases at J; junction bases unmatched: 5. Germline CDR1 SGDLS, CDR2 YYNGEE. The CDR3 extends over 13 amino acids.

This clonotype was detected a few times. The J gene is TRBJ1-5, the V gene TRBV15; no clear D. CDR3 length equals 15 residues. Germline CDR1 LNHNV, CDR2 YYDKDF (reference sequence). Trimming left V 1 base short and J 5 bases short, with 12 bases between. The CDR3 reads CATSRGPGSDQPQHF. CDR3 sequence (DNA): TGTGCCACCAGCAGAGGGCCCGGAAGTGATCAGCCCCAGCATTTT.

The CDR3 DNA reads as TGTGCCAGCAGGGGACTATTTCCCTCTGGGGCCAACGTCCTGACTTTC. The encoded protein is CASRGLFPSGANVLTF. The chain carries TRBV6-5 and TRBJ2-6, with TRBD2 matching 7 bases. Germline V gene lookup returns CDR1 MNHEY and CDR2 SVGAGI. The CDR3 totals 16 residues. V shed 6 bases and J 0 bases; nucleotides not matched to a gene: 5.

The chain is built from TRBV4-3 and TRBJ2-7, with 8 bases that match TRBD1. J was trimmed by 6 bases and V by 5 bases; bases with no gene match: 9. The CDR3 totals 14 residues. Germline V gives CDR1 LGHNA, CDR2 YSLEER. For the CDR3, the DNA is TGCGCCAGCAGCGAGGACAGGGCCTATCCCGAGCAGTACTTC. It translates to CASSEDRAYPEQYF.

The CDR3 spells CSARPRTGRYEQYF. CDR3 nucleotide sequence: TGCAGTGCTAGACCACGGACAGGGAGATACGAGCAGTACTTC. The gene calls are TRBV20-1 and TRBJ2-7, with 8 bases fitting TRBD1. The V gene end was trimmed by 2 bases and the J gene end by 4 bases; junction bases not matched to a gene: 7. This CDR3 contains 14 residues. The germline V gene encodes CDR1 DFQATT and CDR2 SNEGSKA (reference sequence).

J is TRBJ2-6 and V is TRBV10-3; D is perhaps TRBD1 (5 bases). The CDR3 covers 16 residues. The germline gives CDR1 ENHRY, CDR2 SYGVKD. Between the trimmed V and J ends, which lost 2 bases and 2 bases, there was a span of 10 bases. CDR3 DNA: TGTGCCATCAGTGAGAGCCAGGGCCCTGGGGCCAACGTCCTGACTTTC. Its translation: CAISESQGPGANVLTF.

Many counts were recorded for this clonotype. The CDR3 sequence is CASSRYSNQPQHF. The CDR3 nucleotides read TGTGCCAGCAGTCGATATAGCAATCAGCCCCAGCATTTT. The V and J genes are TRBV6-5 and TRBJ1-5; unclear D gene. The CDR3 length is 13 residues. V shed 5 bases and J shed 0 bases, with 5 bases lying between them. The germline CDR1 and CDR2 sequences are MNHEY and SVGAGI.

This clonotype was seen ten or more times. The gene calls are TRBV5-8 and TRBJ1-4; 9 nucleotides match TRBD1. V shed 3 bases and J 4 bases; nucleotides not matched to a gene: 7. CDR1 and CDR2 (germline): SGHTS, YDEGEE. The CDR3 loop spans 16 amino acids. The CDR3 region is CASSSDRGRYNEKLFF. DNA for the CDR3: TGTGCCAGCAGCTCGGACAGGGGCCGGTATAATGAAAAACTGTTTTTT.

The rearrangement joins TRBV20-1 to TRBJ1-5, with D hard to call. Germline loops: CDR1 DFQATT, CDR2 SNEGSKA (reference sequence). This CDR3 spans 13 amino acids. The V end was cut by 4 bases, the J end by 3 bases, with 10 bases between. The CDR3 nucleotides are TGCAGTGCTATCGACCAGCCCAATCAGCCCCAGCATTTT. Protein: CSAIDQPNQPQHF.

The chain has TRBV4-2 and TRBJ2-7; possibly TRBD2 for D (5 bases). The CDR3 has 15 amino acids. Germline-derived CDR1 and CDR2 are LGHNA and YNFKEQ. V gave up 5 bases and J gave up 7 bases, with 21 bases separating them. The CDR3 DNA reads TGTGCCAGCAGCACACTAGGCGGTATACTACGAGAGCAGTACTTC. This encodes CASSTLGGILREQYF.

This clonotype was seen ten or more times. The chain employs TRBV4-1 and TRBJ2-7; 7 bases map to TRBD1. Germline CDR1 MGHRA, CDR2 YSYEKL. The CDR3 length is 13 residues. V lost 1 base and J lost 7; bases outside the gene matches: 4. The CDR3 reads CASSQVRGREQYF. The CDR3 bases are TGCGCCAGCAGCCAAGTGAGGGGGCGGGAGCAGTACTTC.

At least ten counts were recorded for this clonotype. This rearrangement joins TRBV7-9 to TRBJ1-5, with D tentatively TRBD1 (5 bases). The CDR3 runs to 14 residues. Trimming took off 5 bases at V and 7 bases at J, with 15 bases between the two ends. Germline V gene sequence: CDR1 SEHNR, CDR2 FQNEAQ (reference sequence). For the CDR3, the DNA is TGTGCCAGCAGCCCTGGGGGTAGAGGGCAGCCCCAGCATTTT. Translated: CASSPGGRGQPQHF. The entire variable domain, with the rest obtained from reference TRBV7-9 and TRBJ1-5, is as follows: DTGVSQNPRHKITKRGQNVTFRCDPISEHNRLYWYRQTLGQGPEFLTYFQNEAQLEKSRLLSDRFSAERPKGSFSTLEIQRTEQGDSAMYLCASSPGGRGQPQHFGDGTRLSIL.

The CDR3 loop is CSAIPQVNTEAFF. The CDR3 DNA reads as TGCAGTGCTATTCCGCAGGTGAACACTGAAGCTTTCTTT. The V call is TRBV20-1, the J call TRBJ1-1; D uncertain. With 4 bases removed from V and 0 bases from J, the gap between germline ends came to 9 bases. Germline lookup yields CDR1 DFQATT and CDR2 SNEGSKA (reference sequence). This CDR3 contains 13 residues.

There are many counts of this clonotype. V and J are TRBV6-1 and TRBJ1-2, with D perhaps TRBD1 (5 bases). Germline values: CDR1 MNHNS, CDR2 SASEGT. This CDR3 is built from 14 residues. The V end was cut by 1 base, the J end by 6 bases, with 12 bases between. The CDR3 is CASSEVRRGDGYTF. CDR3 coding DNA: TGTGCCAGCAGTGAAGTGAGACGGGGGGATGGCTACACCTTC.

The sample holds a few counts of this clonotype. The genes are TRBV5-1 and TRBJ1-4, with 8 nucleotides matching TRBD1. The J segment lost 8 bases and the V segment lost 4 bases, leaving 7 bases of the junction unmatched. The V gene's germline CDR1 is SGHRS and CDR2 YFSETQ. The CDR3 contains 14 residues. This chain's CDR3 is CASSPGQVGEKLFF. CDR3 bases: TGCGCCAGCAGCCCGGGACAGGTTGGAGAAAAACTGTTTTTT.

This clonotype showed up many times. The CDR3 region is CASSFWRNTEAFF. CDR3 DNA: TGTGCCAGCAGCTTTTGGAGGAACACTGAAGCTTTCTTT. The chain uses TRBV7-3 and TRBJ1-1; D gene ambiguous. V was trimmed by 3 bases and J by 1 base, leaving 6 bases between them. CDR1 is SGHTA, CDR2 FQGTGA, per germline. This CDR3 contains 13 residues. Based on the CDR3 plus reference TRBV7-3 and TRBJ1-1, the full variable domain is GAGVSQTPSNKVTEKGKYVELRCDPISGHTALYWYRQSLGQGPEFLIYFQGTGAADDSGLPNDRFFAVRPEGSVSTLKIQRTERGDSAVYLCASSFWRNTEAFFGQGTRLTVV.

The chain combines TRBV25-1 with TRBJ2-5; TRBD1 or TRBD2 may be the D gene (5 bases each). Germline CDR1 is MGHDK and CDR2 is SYGVNS. This CDR3 comprises 14 residues. Trimming took 4 bases from V and 4 from J, leaving 13 bases between them. The chain's CDR3 is CASSGLGVGETQYF. The DNA for the CDR3 is TGTGCCAGCAGTGGTTTGGGGGTCGGAGAGACCCAGTACTTC.

This chain links TRBV29-1 with TRBJ1-2, with D possibly matching TRBD1 (5 bases). The CDR3 is 13 residues long. Germline V gene lookup returns CDR1 SQVTM and CDR2 ANQGSEA. V was cut by 5 bases and J by 8 bases, with 18 bases left in between. The CDR3 loop reads CSVKPPGGGGYTF. CDR3 sequence (DNA): TGCAGCGTTAAACCCCCGGGGGGTGGAGGCTACACCTTC.

This clonotype was observed at least ten times. The V call is TRBV28, the J call TRBJ1-1; tentative D call: TRBD1 (5 bases). Germline CDR1 reads MDHEN; CDR2 reads SYDVKM. The CDR3 is 14 amino acids. V lost 6 bases to trimming and J lost 0 bases, with 11 bases between them. CDR3 nucleotides: TGTGCCAGCAGCGCTCCGGGGGTGAACACTGAAGCTTTCTTT. Amino acid sequence: CASSAPGVNTEAFF.

This chain uses TRBV20-1 with TRBJ1-2; D might be TRBD1 (5 bases). The CDR3 is 13 residues long. Looked up from germline, CDR1 is DFQATT and CDR2 is SNEGSKA (reference sequence). V shed 0 bases and J shed 6 bases, with 11 bases lying between them. CDR3 coding DNA: TGCAGTGCTAGAGATCTTATGACAGATGGCTACACCTTC. Amino acids: CSARDLMTDGYTF.

This clonotype has at least ten counts. The chain joins TRBV2 to TRBJ2-5, with a possible D match to TRBD2 (6 bases). This CDR3 has 14 residues. In germline, CDR1 is SNHLY, CDR2 FYNNEI. Trimming left V 6 bases short and J 7 bases short, with 18 bases between. CDR3 in DNA: TGTGCCAGCAGGGGCGGGACGGTTCAGGGGACCCAGTACTTC. As protein: CASRGGTVQGTQYF.

The sample holds a few counts of this clonotype. The chain has TRBV5-1 and TRBJ2-5; D is perhaps TRBD2 (5 bases). Trimming took off 0 bases at V and 7 bases at J, with 16 bases between the two ends. Germline V gives CDR1 SGHRS, CDR2 YFSETQ. The CDR3 contains 15 residues. DNA of the CDR3: TGCGCCAGCAGCTTGGGGACGGGGAGCTTTTTGACCCAGTACTTC. Translation gives CASSLGTGSFLTQYF.

The chain links TRBV9 to TRBJ1-1; 8 nucleotides line up with TRBD1. The CDR3 is 14 residues long. Germline-derived CDR1 and CDR2 are SGDLS and YYNGEE. The J segment lost 4 bases and the V segment lost 4 bases, leaving 6 bases of the junction unmatched. CDR3 amino acids: CASSMRQGSTEAFF. The CDR3 bases are TGTGCCAGCAGCATGAGACAGGGGAGCACTGAAGCTTTCTTT. Filled out from reference TRBV9 and TRBJ1-1, the complete variable domain reads DSGVTQTPKHLITATGQRVTLRCSPRSGDLSVYWYQQSLDQGLQFLIQYYNGEERAKGNILERFSAQQFPDLHSELNLSSLELGDSALYFCASSMRQGSTEAFFGQGTRLTVV.

The CDR3 here is CASSLQENYEQYF. In nucleotides, the CDR3 is TGTGCCAGCAGTTTACAGGAGAACTACGAGCAGTACTTC. The V call is TRBV7-8, the J call TRBJ2-7, with D perhaps TRBD1 (5 bases). CDR3 length equals 13 residues. CDR1 SGHVS and CDR2 FQNEAQ come from the germline V gene. V was shortened by 6 bases and J by 3 bases, with 12 bases between the two germline ends.

This clonotype has at least ten counts. This sequence joins TRBV7-2 and TRBJ2-5; D is unresolved. Germline CDR1 SGHTA, CDR2 FQGNSA. V shed 5 bases and J shed 0 bases, with 10 bases lying between them. The CDR3 loop spans 14 amino acids. As DNA, the CDR3 is TGTGCCAGCAGCCCACGGAGTTACCAAGAGACCCAGTACTTC. Its translation: CASSPRSYQETQYF.